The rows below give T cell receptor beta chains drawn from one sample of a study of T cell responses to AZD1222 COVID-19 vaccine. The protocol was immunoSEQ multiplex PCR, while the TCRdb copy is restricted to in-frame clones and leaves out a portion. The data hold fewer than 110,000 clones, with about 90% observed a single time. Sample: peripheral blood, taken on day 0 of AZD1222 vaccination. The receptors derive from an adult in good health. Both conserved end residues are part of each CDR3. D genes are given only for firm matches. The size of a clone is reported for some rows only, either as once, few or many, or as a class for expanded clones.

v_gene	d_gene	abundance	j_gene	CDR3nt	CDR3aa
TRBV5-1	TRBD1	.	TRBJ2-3	TGCGCCAGCAGCATCGGGACAGGGGGCACGGGCAGCACAGATACGCAGTATTTT	CASSIGTGGTGSTDTQYF
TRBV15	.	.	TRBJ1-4	TGTGCCACCAGCAGAGACAGGGTCGTTGAAAAACTGTTTTTT	CATSRDRVVEKLFF
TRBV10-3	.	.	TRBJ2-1	TGTGCCATCAGTGAGTCACCCGGACAGTCCTACAATGAGCAGTTCTTC	CAISESPGQSYNEQFF
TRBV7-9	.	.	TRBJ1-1	TGTGCCAGCAGCTTAGCGGGGGCAGTCACTGAAGCTTTCTTT	CASSLAGAVTEAFF
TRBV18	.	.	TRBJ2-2	TGTGCCAGCTCACCACAAAGTGCTGGGCTTAACACCGGGGAGCTGTTTTTT	CASSPQSAGLNTGELFF
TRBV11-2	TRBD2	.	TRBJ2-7	TGTGCCAGCAGCAAGGGACTAGCGGGAGAACGGACCTACGAGCAGTACTTC	CASSKGLAGERTYEQYF
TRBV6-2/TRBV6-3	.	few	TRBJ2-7	TGTGCCAGCAGTTACTCGAGCAGTCGCCAGGGCGAGCAGTACTTC	CASSYSSSRQGEQYF
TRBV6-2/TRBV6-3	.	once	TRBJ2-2	TGTGCCAGCAGTTACTTTTTCGGGGCTGGGGAGCTGTTTTTT	CASSYFFGAGELFF
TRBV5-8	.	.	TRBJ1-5	TGTGCCAGCAGCTTGGGGCAGGGCGGAAGCAATCAGCCCCAGCATTTT	CASSLGQGGSNQPQHF
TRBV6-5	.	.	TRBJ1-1	TGTGCCAGCAGTTACTTTTCGGCTGAAGCTTTCTTT	CASSYFSAEAFF
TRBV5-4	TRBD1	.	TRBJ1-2	TGTGCCAGCAGCTTGGAAGGGACAGGCAACTATGGCTACACCTTC	CASSLEGTGNYGYTF
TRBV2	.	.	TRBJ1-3	TGTGCCAGCAGTGAGGGAGCATCTGGAAACACCATATATTTT	CASSEGASGNTIYF
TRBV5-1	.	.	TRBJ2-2	TGCGCCAGCAGCTCGGACAGAACGAACACCGGGGAGCTGTTTTTT	CASSSDRTNTGELFF
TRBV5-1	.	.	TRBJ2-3	TGCGCCAGCAGCCTCCCATCACTTGATACGCAGTATTTT	CASSLPSLDTQYF
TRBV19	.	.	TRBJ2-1	TGTGCCAGTAGTCCCCACACCGTACTAGCTACTGAGCAGTTCTTC	CASSPHTVLATEQFF
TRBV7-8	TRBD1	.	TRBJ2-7	TGTGCCAGCAGCCACAGGGGGAATGCCTACGAGCAGTACTTC	CASSHRGNAYEQYF
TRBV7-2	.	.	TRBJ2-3	TGTGCCAGCAAGTTGATGGGCGGGGTCACAGATACGCAGTATTTT	CASKLMGGVTDTQYF
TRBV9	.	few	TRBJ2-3	TGTGCCAGCAGCGTAGATGTCTACCCCACAGATACGCAGTATTTT	CASSVDVYPTDTQYF
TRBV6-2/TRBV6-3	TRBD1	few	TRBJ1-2	TGTGCCAGCAGCCACCGAGGGACAGGGCTTTCCGGCTACACCTTC	CASSHRGTGLSGYTF
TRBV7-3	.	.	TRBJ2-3	TGTGCCAGCAGCTCGGGACACTCCACAGATACGCAGTATTTT	CASSSGHSTDTQYF
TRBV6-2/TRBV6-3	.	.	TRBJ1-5	TGTGCCAGCAGTACAGGCTCGGGTCAGCCCCAGCATTTT	CASSTGSGQPQHF
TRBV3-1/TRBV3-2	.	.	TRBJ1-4	TGTGCCAGCAGCCATACCGGGACCGGCAATGAAAAACTGTTTTTT	CASSHTGTGNEKLFF
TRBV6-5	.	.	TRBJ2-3	TGTGCCAGCAGGTCGAGGGGCACAGATACGCAGTATTTT	CASRSRGTDTQYF
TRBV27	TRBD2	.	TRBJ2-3	TGTGCCAGCAGTCAACTAGCGGTGGTAGATACGCAGTATTTT	CASSQLAVVDTQYF
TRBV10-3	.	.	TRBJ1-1	TGTGCCATCACCGATGGTGGGGTGAAAAGTGAAGCTTTCTTT	CAITDGGVKSEAFF
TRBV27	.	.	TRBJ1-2	TGTGCCAGCAGTTCAAGGGGCACTAACTATGGCTACACCTTC	CASSSRGTNYGYTF
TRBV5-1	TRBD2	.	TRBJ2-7	TGCGCCAGCAGCTTGTGGGGGAGGGGCGCAAAGGTGTCCGAGCAGTACTTC	CASSLWGRGAKVSEQYF
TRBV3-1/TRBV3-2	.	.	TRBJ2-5	TGTGCCAGCAGCCAAGATCGCTTCCAAGAGACCCAGTACTTC	CASSQDRFQETQYF
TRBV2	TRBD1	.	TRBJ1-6	TGTGCCAGCAGTGAAGGGGAGGCCAGGGGGCTTAATTCACCCCTCCACTTT	CASSEGEARGLNSPLHF
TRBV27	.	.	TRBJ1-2	TGTGCCAGCCGCCCTTCGGGGATTGGGGGCTACACCTTC	CASRPSGIGGYTF
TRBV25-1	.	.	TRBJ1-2	TGTGCCAGCAGTGCCCCCACAGCTCGCTATGGCTACACCTTC	CASSAPTARYGYTF
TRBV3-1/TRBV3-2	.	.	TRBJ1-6	TGTGCCAGCAGCCCCGGGTCCGCGGGGCCCCTCCACTTT	CASSPGSAGPLHF
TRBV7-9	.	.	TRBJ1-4	TGTGCCAGCAGCTTACGGTCCGGGGCGGAAAAACTGTTTTTT	CASSLRSGAEKLFF
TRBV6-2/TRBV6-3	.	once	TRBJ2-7	TGTGCCAGCAGTTACTCTCGCGCTAGCTCCTACGAGCAGTACTTC	CASSYSRASSYEQYF
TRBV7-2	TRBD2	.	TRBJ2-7	TGTGCCAGCAGCCCCAATATAGCGGGGAGTTCCTACGAGCAGTACTTC	CASSPNIAGSSYEQYF
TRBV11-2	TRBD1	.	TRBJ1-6	TGTGCCAGCACCCTGACAGGGCCCTCTAATTCACCCCTCCACTTT	CASTLTGPSNSPLHF